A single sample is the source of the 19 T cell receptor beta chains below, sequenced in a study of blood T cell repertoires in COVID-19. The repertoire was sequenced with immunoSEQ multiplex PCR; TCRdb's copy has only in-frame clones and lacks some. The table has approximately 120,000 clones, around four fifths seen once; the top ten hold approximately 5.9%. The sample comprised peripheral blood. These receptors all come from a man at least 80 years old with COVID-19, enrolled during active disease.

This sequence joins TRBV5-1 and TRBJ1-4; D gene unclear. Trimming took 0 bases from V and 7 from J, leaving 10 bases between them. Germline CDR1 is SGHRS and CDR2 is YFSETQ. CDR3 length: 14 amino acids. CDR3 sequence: CASSLGPTSEKLFF. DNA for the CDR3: TGCGCCAGCAGCTTGGGGCCCACCAGTGAAAAACTGTTTTTT.

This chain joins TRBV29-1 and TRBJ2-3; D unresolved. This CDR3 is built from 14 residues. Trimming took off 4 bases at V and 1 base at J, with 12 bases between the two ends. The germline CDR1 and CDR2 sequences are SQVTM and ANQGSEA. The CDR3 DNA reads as TGCAGCGTTGCTGACCGCGGCGGCACAGATACGCAGTATTTT. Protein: CSVADRGGTDTQYF.

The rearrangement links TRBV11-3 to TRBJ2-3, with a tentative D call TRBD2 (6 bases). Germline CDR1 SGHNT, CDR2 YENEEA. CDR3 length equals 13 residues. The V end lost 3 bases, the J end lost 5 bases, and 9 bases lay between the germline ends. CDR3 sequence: CASSFSGRDTQYF. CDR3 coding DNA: TGTGCCAGCAGCTTTTCCGGGAGAGATACGCAGTATTTT. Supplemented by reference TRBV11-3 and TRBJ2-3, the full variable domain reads EAGVVQSPRYKIIEKKQPVAFWCNPISGHNTLYWYLQNLGQGPELLIRYENEEAVDDSQLPKDRFSAERLKGVDSTLKIQPAELGDSAVYLCASSFSGRDTQYFGPGTRLTVL.

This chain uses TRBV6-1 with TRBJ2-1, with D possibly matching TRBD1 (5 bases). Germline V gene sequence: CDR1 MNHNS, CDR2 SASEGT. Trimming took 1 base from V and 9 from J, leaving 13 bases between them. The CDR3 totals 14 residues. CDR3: CASSEVPGQGEQFF. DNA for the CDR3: TGTGCCAGCAGTGAAGTTCCAGGGCAGGGTGAGCAGTTCTTC.

The CDR3 region has the DNA TGTGCCAGCAGTGAATCCGGGGGGGTAGTTGGAAAACTGTTTTTT. Translation gives CASSESGGVVGKLFF. This chain links TRBV6-1 with TRBJ1-4; a weak D match, TRBD1 (5 bases). Trimming cost V 2 bases and J 10 bases, with 17 bases left between them. The CDR3 consists of 15 residues. Germline values: CDR1 MNHNS, CDR2 SASEGT.

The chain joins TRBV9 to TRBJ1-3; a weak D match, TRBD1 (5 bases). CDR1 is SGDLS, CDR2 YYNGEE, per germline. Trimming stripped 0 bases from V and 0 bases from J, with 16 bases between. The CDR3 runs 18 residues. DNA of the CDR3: TGTGCCAGCAGCGTAGCCCCGTCCGACAGACTCTCTGGAAACACCATATATTTT. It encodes CASSVAPSDRLSGNTIYF.

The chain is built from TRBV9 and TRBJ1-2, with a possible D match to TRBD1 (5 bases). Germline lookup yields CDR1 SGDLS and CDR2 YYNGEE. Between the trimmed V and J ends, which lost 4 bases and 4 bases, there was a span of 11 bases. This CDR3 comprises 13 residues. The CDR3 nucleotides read TGTGCCAGCAGCCCCGACAGACCCTATGGCTACACCTTC. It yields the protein CASSPDRPYGYTF.

The CDR3 here is CASYRVHNEQFF. CDR3 nucleotides: TGTGCCAGTTACAGGGTCCACAATGAGCAGTTCTTC. The chain combines TRBV11-2 with TRBJ2-1; possible D gene TRBD1, 6 bases. The germline V gene has CDR1 SGHAT and CDR2 FQNNGV. Deletions cut 9 bases from V and 5 bases from J, with 11 bases between. CDR3 length: 12 amino acids.

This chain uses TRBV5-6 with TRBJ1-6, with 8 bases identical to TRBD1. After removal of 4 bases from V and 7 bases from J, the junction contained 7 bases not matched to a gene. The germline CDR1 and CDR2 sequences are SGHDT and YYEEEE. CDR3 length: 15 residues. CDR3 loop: CASSLDPGGNSPLHF. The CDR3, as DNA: TGTGCCAGCAGCCTCGATCCAGGGGGCAATTCACCCCTCCACTTT. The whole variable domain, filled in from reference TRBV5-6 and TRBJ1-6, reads DAGVTQSPTHLIKTRGQQVTLRCSPKSGHDTVSWYQQALGQGPQFIFQYYEEEERQRGNFPDRFSGHQFPNYSSELNVNALLLGDSALYLCASSLDPGGNSPLHFGNGTRLTVT.

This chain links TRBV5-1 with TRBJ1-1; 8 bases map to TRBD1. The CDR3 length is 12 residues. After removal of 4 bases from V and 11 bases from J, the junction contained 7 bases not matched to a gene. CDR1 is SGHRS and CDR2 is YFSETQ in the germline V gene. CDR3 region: CASSTDRGPAFF. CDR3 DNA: TGCGCCAGCAGCACCGACAGGGGTCCGGCTTTCTTT. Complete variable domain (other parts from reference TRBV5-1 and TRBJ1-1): KAGVTQTPRYLIKTRGQQVTLSCSPISGHRSVSWYQQTPGQGLQFLFEYFSETQRNKGNFPGRFSGRQFSNSRSEMNVSTLELGDSALYLCASSTDRGPAFFGQGTRLTVV.

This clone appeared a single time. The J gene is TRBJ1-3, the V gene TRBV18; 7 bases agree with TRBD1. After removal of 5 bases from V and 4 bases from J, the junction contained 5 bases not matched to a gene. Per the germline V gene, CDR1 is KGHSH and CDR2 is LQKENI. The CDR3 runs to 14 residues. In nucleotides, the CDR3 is TGTGCCAGCTCAGAACAGGGGAGCGGAAACACCATATATTTT. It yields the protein CASSEQGSGNTIYF.

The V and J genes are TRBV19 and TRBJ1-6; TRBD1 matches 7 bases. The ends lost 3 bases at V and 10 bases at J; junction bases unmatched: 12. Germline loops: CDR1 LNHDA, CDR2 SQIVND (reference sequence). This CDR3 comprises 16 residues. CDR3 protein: CASSIGRQGIRSPLHF. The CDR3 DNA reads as TGTGCCAGTAGTATTGGAAGACAGGGAATACGGTCACCCCTCCACTTT.

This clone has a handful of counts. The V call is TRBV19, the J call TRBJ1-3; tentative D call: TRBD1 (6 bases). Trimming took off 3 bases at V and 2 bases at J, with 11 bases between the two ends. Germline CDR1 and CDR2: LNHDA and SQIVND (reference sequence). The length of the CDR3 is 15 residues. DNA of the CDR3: TGTGCCAGTAGTATCTTGGGGACACCTGGAAACACCATATATTTT. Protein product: CASSILGTPGNTIYF.

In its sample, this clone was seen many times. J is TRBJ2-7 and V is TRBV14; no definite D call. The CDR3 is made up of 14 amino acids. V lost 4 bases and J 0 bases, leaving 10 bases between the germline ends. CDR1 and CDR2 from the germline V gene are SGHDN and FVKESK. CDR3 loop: CASSPRPSSYEQYF. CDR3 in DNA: TGTGCCAGCAGCCCGCGGCCCTCCTCCTACGAGCAGTACTTC.

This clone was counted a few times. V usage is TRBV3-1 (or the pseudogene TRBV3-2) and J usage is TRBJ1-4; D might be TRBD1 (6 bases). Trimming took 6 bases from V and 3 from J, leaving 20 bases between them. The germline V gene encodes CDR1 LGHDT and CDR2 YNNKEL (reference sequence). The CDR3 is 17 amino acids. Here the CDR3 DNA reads TGTGCCAGCAGTAAAGGGGGAATCAGTCGATCTAATGAAAAACTGTTTTTT. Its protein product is CASSKGGISRSNEKLFF.

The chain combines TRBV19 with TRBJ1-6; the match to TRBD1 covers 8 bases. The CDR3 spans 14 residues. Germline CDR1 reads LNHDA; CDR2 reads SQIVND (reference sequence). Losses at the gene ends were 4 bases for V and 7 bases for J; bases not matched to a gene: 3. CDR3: CASSRQGRNSPLHF. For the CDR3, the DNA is TGTGCCAGTAGTAGACAGGGGCGGAATTCACCCCTCCACTTT.

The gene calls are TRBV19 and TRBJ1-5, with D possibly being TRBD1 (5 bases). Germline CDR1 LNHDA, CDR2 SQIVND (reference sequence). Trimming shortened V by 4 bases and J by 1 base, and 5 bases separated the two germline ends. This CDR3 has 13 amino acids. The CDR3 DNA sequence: TGTGCCAGTAGTAAGGGGAGCAATCAGCCCCAGCATTTT. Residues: CASSKGSNQPQHF.

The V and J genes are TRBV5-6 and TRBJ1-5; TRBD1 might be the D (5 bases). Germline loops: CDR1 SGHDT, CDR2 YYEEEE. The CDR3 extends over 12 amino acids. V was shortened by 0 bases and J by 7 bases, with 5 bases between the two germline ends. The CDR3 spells CASSLEGQPQHF. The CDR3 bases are TGTGCCAGCAGCTTGGAGGGGCAGCCCCAGCATTTT.

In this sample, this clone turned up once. The CDR3, as DNA: TGCGCCAGCAGCGGGACTAGCGGCCATAGCACAGATACGCAGTATTTT. This encodes CASSGTSGHSTDTQYF. The chain couples TRBV5-1 to TRBJ2-3, with 11 bases fitting TRBD2. Germline CDR1 SGHRS, CDR2 YFSETQ. Losses at the gene ends were 4 bases for V and 0 bases for J; bases not matched to a gene: 4. This CDR3 spans 16 amino acids.